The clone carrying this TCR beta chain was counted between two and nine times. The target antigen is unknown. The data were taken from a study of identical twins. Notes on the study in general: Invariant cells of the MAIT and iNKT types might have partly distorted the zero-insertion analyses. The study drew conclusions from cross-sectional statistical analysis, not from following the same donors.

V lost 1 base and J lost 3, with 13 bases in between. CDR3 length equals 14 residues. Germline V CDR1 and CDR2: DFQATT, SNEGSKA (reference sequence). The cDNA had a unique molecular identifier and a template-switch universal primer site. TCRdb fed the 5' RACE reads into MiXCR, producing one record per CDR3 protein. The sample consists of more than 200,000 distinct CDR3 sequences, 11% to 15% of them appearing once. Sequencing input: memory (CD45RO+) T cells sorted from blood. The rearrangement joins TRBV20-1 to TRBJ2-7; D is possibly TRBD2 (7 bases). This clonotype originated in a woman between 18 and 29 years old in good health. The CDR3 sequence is CSARVPGGGYEQYF. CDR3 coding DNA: TGCAGTGCTAGAGTCCCGGGGGGCGGCTACGAGCAGTACTTC.